These 32 T cell receptor beta chains were sequenced from one sample in a study of blood T cell repertoires in COVID-19. The table came from immunoSEQ multiplex PCR; TCRdb's copy has only in-frame clones and leaves some out. The sample holds 350,000 or so clones, about nine tenths seen once. Sequenced: PBMCs or T cells enriched from blood (not recorded which). These receptors all stem from a woman in her twenties or thirties who had been exposed to COVID-19.

This clone was found once. V usage is TRBV7-9 and J usage is TRBJ2-7; 9 bases are shared with TRBD1. Unmatched junction bases numbered 15, after V lost 4 bases and J lost 2 bases. The V gene's germline CDR1 is SEHNR and CDR2 FQNEAQ (reference sequence). The CDR3 has 18 residues. CDR3 nucleotides: TGTGCCAGCAGCTCTTTAGGGACAGGGCTAATCGGGCCCTACGAGCAGTACTTC. Translated: CASSSLGTGLIGPYEQYF.

The rearrangement uses TRBV29-1 and TRBJ2-7, with a possible D match to TRBD2 (6 bases). V lost 4 bases to trimming and J lost 3 bases, with 13 bases between them. Germline V gives CDR1 SQVTM, CDR2 ANQGSEA. CDR3 length: 13 residues. The CDR3 nucleotides read TGCAGCGTTGTTGGTCAGGGACTCTACGAGCAGTACTTC. It yields the protein CSVVGQGLYEQYF.

In DNA, the CDR3 is TGTGCCACCAGGACAGGGGGGAATTCACCCCTCCACTTT. Translated: CATRTGGNSPLHF. The chain combines TRBV15 with TRBJ1-6; TRBD1 agrees at 9 bases. The V gene's germline CDR1 is LNHNV and CDR2 YYDKDF (reference sequence). The CDR3 consists of 13 residues. After removal of 6 bases from V and 7 bases from J, the junction contained 1 base not matched to a gene.

This chain joins TRBV7-2 and TRBJ1-2; 9 positions agree with TRBD1. Germline CDR1 reads SGHTA; CDR2 reads FQGNSA. The CDR3 sequence is 14 residues long. V was clipped by 5 bases and J by 7 bases; unmatched bases: 8. Written as DNA, the CDR3 is TGTGCCAGCAGCCCGATGGGGACAGGGATTGGCTACACCTTC. Amino acids: CASSPMGTGIGYTF. Full variable domain (missing parts from reference TRBV7-2 and TRBJ1-2): GAGVSQSPSNKVTEKGKDVELRCDPISGHTALYWYRQSLGQGLEFLIYFQGNSAPDKSGLPSDRFSAERTGGSVSTLTIQRTQQEDSAVYLCASSPMGTGIGYTFGSGTRLTVV.

The chain is built from TRBV2 and TRBJ2-5, with 12 nucleotides matching TRBD2. From germline, CDR1 is SNHLY and CDR2 FYNNEI. CDR3 length: 14 amino acids. The V gene end was trimmed by 4 bases and the J gene end by 5 bases; junction bases not matched to a gene: 2. CDR3 coding DNA: TGTGCCAGCAGTGTGACTAGCGGGAGTGAGACCCAGTACTTC. Its protein is CASSVTSGSETQYF.

The CDR3 protein is CAWSPGGGSNQPQHF. As DNA, the CDR3 is TGTGCCTGGAGTCCCGGAGGAGGGAGCAATCAGCCCCAGCATTTT. J is TRBJ1-5 and V is TRBV30; D is uncertain. CDR3 length equals 15 residues. Trimming cost V 2 bases and J 1 base, with 12 bases left between them. CDR1 and CDR2 (germline): GTSNPN, SVGIG (reference sequence).

The V and J genes are TRBV28 and TRBJ1-5; D is undetermined. CDR1 and CDR2 from the germline V gene are MDHEN and SYDVKM. CDR3 length: 17 residues. The V and J ends lost 5 bases and 9 bases respectively, with 26 bases between them. The CDR3 region is CASSLAGEMIDPGPQHF. CDR3 nucleotides: TGTGCCAGCAGTCTCGCCGGTGAAATGATTGATCCGGGGCCCCAGCATTTT.

The genes are TRBV12-5 and TRBJ2-7; D gene unclear. V shed 1 base and J shed 4 bases, with 5 bases lying between them. Per germline, CDR1 LGHNT and CDR2 FRNRAP. The CDR3 loop spans 12 amino acids. In nucleotides, the CDR3 is TGTGCTAGTGGTTTGGCCGTTTACGAGCAGTACTTC. Translating it yields CASGLAVYEQYF.

The gene calls are TRBV7-2 and TRBJ1-1, with D perhaps TRBD1 (5 bases). Trimming took off 5 bases at V and 8 bases at J, with 24 bases between the two ends. CDR3 length: 16 residues. CDR1 SGHTA and CDR2 FQGNSA come from the germline V gene. DNA for the CDR3: TGTGCCAGCAGCCGCAATCACCACAGGACCCGTGAAGAAGCTTTCTTT. Encoded protein: CASSRNHHRTREEAFF.

This chain links TRBV7-4 with TRBJ2-1; D remains ambiguous. The CDR3 has 14 amino acids. From germline, CDR1 is SGHVT and CDR2 SQSDAQ. V shed 0 bases and J shed 6 bases, with 9 bases lying between them. The CDR3 nucleotides are TGTGCCAGCAGCTTAGCGGGCAGTCCCAATGAGCAGTTCTTC. It encodes CASSLAGSPNEQFF. The whole variable domain, filled in from reference TRBV7-4 and TRBJ2-1, reads GAGVSQSPRYKVAKRGRDVALRCDSISGHVTLYWYRQTLGQGSEVLTYSQSDAQRDKSGRPSGRFSAERPERSVSTLKIQRTEQGDSAVYLCASSLAGSPNEQFFGPGTRLTVL.

The chain links TRBV19 to TRBJ2-7; possible D gene TRBD2, 6 bases. CDR1 and CDR2 from the germline V gene are LNHDA and SQIVND (reference sequence). With 3 bases removed from V and 2 bases from J, the gap between germline ends came to 14 bases. This CDR3 is 15 amino acids long. CDR3 nucleotide sequence: TGTGCCAGTAGTATCTTTTGGGGACTTACCTACGAGCAGTACTTC. This translates into CASSIFWGLTYEQYF.

This clone has just one count. One end of the junction is discordant with germline, which a read error may explain. The V and J genes are TRBV7-9 and TRBJ2-2; D might be TRBD2 (6 bases). The CDR3 contains 15 residues. Germline-derived CDR1 and CDR2 are SEHNR and FQNEAQ (reference sequence). The CDR3 DNA follows: TGTGCCAGCAGCTTATTTGGCGGGAACACCGGGGAGCTATTTTTT. Its protein product is CASSLFGGNTGELFF.

The rearrangement links TRBV10-2 to TRBJ2-2; D is uncertain. Germline V lookup: CDR1 WSHSY, CDR2 SAAADI. CDR3 length equals 13 residues. V lost 4 bases and J 5 bases, leaving 8 bases between the germline ends. Here the CDR3 DNA reads TGCGCCAGCAGTGCCTTGTCGACCGGGGAGCTGTTTTTT. It is translated as CASSALSTGELFF.

J is TRBJ2-7 and V is TRBV14; 8 nucleotides align to TRBD2. V lost 1 base and J lost 2; bases outside the gene matches: 7. Germline-derived CDR1 and CDR2 are SGHDN and FVKESK. The CDR3 runs 16 residues. This chain's CDR3 is CASSQVGGLVTYEQYF. The CDR3 region has the DNA TGTGCCAGCAGCCAAGTGGGGGGACTAGTTACCTACGAGCAGTACTTC. Filled out from reference TRBV14 and TRBJ2-7, the complete variable domain reads EAGVTQFPSHSVIEKGQTVTLRCDPISGHDNLYWYRRVMGKEIKFLLHFVKESKQDESGMPNNRFLAERTGGTYSTLKVQPAELEDSGVYFCASSQVGGLVTYEQYFGPGTRLTVT.

This chain connects TRBV11-3 to TRBJ2-1; 11 positions agree with TRBD2. Per germline, CDR1 SGHNT and CDR2 YENEEA. J lost 6 bases, V lost 3 bases, and 7 bases had no gene match. This CDR3 is 16 amino acids long. CDR3 DNA sequence: TGTGCCAGCAGCTTCGGGACTAGCGGAAATTCCAATGAGCAGTTCTTC. The encoded protein is CASSFGTSGNSNEQFF.

V gene TRBV19 combines with J gene TRBJ2-5; 7 nucleotides align to TRBD2. The V gene end was trimmed by 4 bases and the J gene end by 2 bases; junction bases not matched to a gene: 16. CDR1 and CDR2 from the germline V gene are LNHDA and SQIVND (reference sequence). The CDR3 extends over 18 amino acids. CDR3 sequence reads: CASSKGDKGRGRQETQYF. For the CDR3, the DNA is TGTGCCAGTAGTAAGGGTGACAAAGGCCGCGGGAGACAAGAGACCCAGTACTTC.

The chain joins TRBV5-8 to TRBJ1-6; maybe TRBD1 (5 bases). The CDR3 contains 17 residues. V lost 5 bases and J lost 3, with 18 bases in between. The V gene's germline CDR1 is SGHTS and CDR2 YDEGEE. The CDR3 here is CASSWGRKSFYNSPLHF. CDR3 nucleotide sequence: TGTGCCAGCAGTTGGGGCAGAAAATCCTTCTATAATTCACCCCTCCACTTT.

The chain combines TRBV24-1 with TRBJ1-4, with TRBD1 matching over 7 bases. V gave up 3 bases and J gave up 8 bases; unmatched junction bases: 8. The CDR3 contains 15 residues. Per the germline V gene, CDR1 is KGHDR and CDR2 is SFDVKD. CDR3 amino acids: CATSDQRQGVEKLFF. Here the CDR3 DNA reads TGTGCCACCAGTGATCAGAGGCAGGGGGTAGAAAAACTGTTTTTT.

The chain uses TRBV29-1 and TRBJ2-7, with D possibly being TRBD1 (6 bases). CDR1 is SQVTM and CDR2 is ANQGSEA in the germline V gene. The CDR3 consists of 13 residues. Trimming took off 2 bases at V and 6 bases at J, with 14 bases between the two ends. The CDR3 DNA follows: TGCAGCGTTGAATCATGGGGGCGAGGCGAGCAGTACTTC. The encoded protein is CSVESWGRGEQYF.

This rearrangement joins TRBV3-1 (or the pseudogene TRBV3-2) to TRBJ1-3, with 11 bases aligning to TRBD1. Germline CDR1 and CDR2: LGHDT and YNNKEL (reference sequence). V lost 4 bases and J lost 4; bases outside the gene matches: 9. This CDR3 has 17 amino acids. The CDR3 loop is CASSLSGTGGRGNTIYF. The CDR3 DNA reads as TGTGCCAGCAGCCTATCGGGGACAGGGGGGCGAGGAAACACCATATATTTT.

The table lists this clone with a few counts. This rearrangement joins TRBV2 to TRBJ2-1; D is perhaps TRBD2 (5 bases). With 10 bases removed from V and 5 bases from J, the gap between germline ends came to 15 bases. Germline CDR1 and CDR2: SNHLY and FYNNEI. The CDR3 is made up of 13 amino acids. CDR3 region: CATCGPPDNEQFF. The DNA of the CDR3 is TGTGCCACCTGCGGGCCGCCAGACAATGAGCAGTTCTTC.

The rearrangement joins TRBV7-9 to TRBJ1-1; no clear D. V was trimmed by 8 bases and J by 1 base, leaving 14 bases between them. The V gene's germline CDR1 is SEHNR and CDR2 FQNEAQ (reference sequence). The CDR3 loop spans 14 amino acids. The DNA of the CDR3 is TGTGCCAGCCACCCCGCGGCAGAGAACACTGAAGCTTTCTTT. Translation: CASHPAAENTEAFF.

This clone was found once. J is TRBJ2-7 and V is TRBV2, with 8 bases matching TRBD1. The trim removed 8 bases at V and 2 bases at J, leaving 8 bases unmatched. The V gene's germline CDR1 is SNHLY and CDR2 FYNNEI. This CDR3 contains 14 residues. CDR3 residues: CASLRDRIPYEQYF. The CDR3 bases are TGTGCCAGCCTCCGGGACAGGATCCCCTACGAGCAGTACTTC.

The V call is TRBV28, the J call TRBJ2-3; 8 nucleotides line up with TRBD1. The germline V gene has CDR1 MDHEN and CDR2 SYDVKM. The CDR3 contains 15 residues. V was pared by 3 bases and J by 6 bases, with 8 bases of the junction left unmatched. As DNA, the CDR3 is TGTGCCAGCAGTTTCCCCGGCCAGGGGGCTGATACGCAGTATTTT. As protein: CASSFPGQGADTQYF. The full variable domain, rest sourced from reference TRBV28 and TRBJ2-3, is DVKVTQSSRYLVKRTGEKVFLECVQDMDHENMFWYRQDPGLGLRLIYFSYDVKMKEKGDIPEGYSVSREKKERFSLILESASTNQTSMYLCASSFPGQGADTQYFGPGTRLTVL.

The genes are TRBV7-9 and TRBJ2-7; 9 nucleotides match TRBD2. V shed 3 bases, J shed 5 bases, and the junction held 2 bases outside the gene matches. CDR1 and CDR2 (germline): SEHNR, FQNEAQ (reference sequence). The CDR3 is made up of 13 amino acids. The CDR3 region is CASSFLAGHEQYF. In DNA, the CDR3 is TGTGCCAGCAGCTTCCTAGCGGGACACGAGCAGTACTTC. Looking up the rest from reference TRBV7-9 and TRBJ2-7 gives the full variable domain: DTGVSQNPRHKITKRGQNVTFRCDPISEHNRLYWYRQTLGQGPEFLTYFQNEAQLEKSRLLSDRFSAERPKGSFSTLEIQRTEQGDSAMYLCASSFLAGHEQYFGPGTRLTVT.

This chain links TRBV30 with TRBJ1-5, with TRBD1 matching 9 bases. Per germline, CDR1 GTSNPN and CDR2 SVGIG (reference sequence). The V gene end was trimmed by 0 bases and the J gene end by 0 bases; junction bases not matched to a gene: 21. The CDR3 is 22 amino acids. CDR3 nucleotides: TGTGCCTGGAGTGTACCTTACCGCACCCGGGACAGGGATAGGTATAGCAATCAGCCCCAGCATTTT. As protein: CAWSVPYRTRDRDRYSNQPQHF.

The J gene is TRBJ2-7, the V gene TRBV5-1; maybe TRBD2 (5 bases). Between the trimmed V and J ends, which lost 4 bases and 7 bases, there was a span of 9 bases. This CDR3 has 11 amino acids. The germline CDR1 and CDR2 sequences are SGHRS and YFSETQ. This CDR3 is CASSLDSEQYF. CDR3 in DNA: TGCGCCAGCAGCCTGGACTCGGAGCAGTACTTC.

The chain joins TRBV10-3 to TRBJ2-1; D is unresolved. Germline-derived CDR1 and CDR2 are ENHRY and SYGVKD. This CDR3 has 13 amino acids. V lost 8 bases and J lost 5, with 13 bases in between. The CDR3 here is CAILAKLNNEQFF. The CDR3 coding sequence is TGTGCCATCCTTGCTAAACTCAACAATGAGCAGTTCTTC.

The chain is built from TRBV3-1 (or the pseudogene TRBV3-2) and TRBJ1-1; no clear D gene. CDR3 length: 14 residues. Trimming pared 0 bases from V and 10 bases from J, leaving 15 bases between. Germline CDR1 and CDR2: LGHDT and YNNKEL (reference sequence). The CDR3 nucleotides are TGTGCCAGCAGCCAAGAGGGAGTTTCGTACGGAGCTTTCTTT. It is translated as CASSQEGVSYGAFF.

This clone was seen repeatedly, ten times or more. The V gene is TRBV5-4, the J gene TRBJ2-7; 9 positions agree with TRBD2. V was clipped by 1 base and J by 5 bases; unmatched bases: 7. Germline CDR1 SGHNT, CDR2 YYREEE (reference sequence). The length of the CDR3 is 15 residues. This CDR3 reads CASSLIAGGPHEQYF. CDR3 DNA: TGTGCCAGCAGCTTGATCGCGGGAGGGCCACACGAGCAGTACTTC.

This clone occurred once. Sequence at one end of the junction differs from germline and may be a read error. This chain connects TRBV12-3 or TRBV12-4 to TRBJ2-7, with 12 bases matching TRBD2. The CDR3 consists of 13 residues. CDR3 in DNA: TGTGCAAGCAGGTGGACTAGCGGGACCGAGCAGTACTTC. Protein: CASRWTSGTEQYF.

This rearrangement joins TRBV7-3 to TRBJ2-1; 14 nucleotides align to TRBD2. The V segment lost 1 base and the J segment 6 bases; nucleotides outside the gene matches: 8. Germline assignment: CDR1 SGHTA and CDR2 FQGTGA. The CDR3 covers 18 residues. Here the CDR3 reads CASSLIVRGLAGANEQFF. DNA for the CDR3: TGTGCCAGCAGCTTAATAGTCCGGGGACTAGCGGGAGCCAATGAGCAGTTCTTC. Together with reference TRBV7-3 and TRBJ2-1, the CDR3 gives the full variable domain: GAGVSQTPSNKVTEKGKYVELRCDPISGHTALYWYRQSLGQGPEFLIYFQGTGAADDSGLPNDRFFAVRPEGSVSTLKIQRTERGDSAVYLCASSLIVRGLAGANEQFFGPGTRLTVL.